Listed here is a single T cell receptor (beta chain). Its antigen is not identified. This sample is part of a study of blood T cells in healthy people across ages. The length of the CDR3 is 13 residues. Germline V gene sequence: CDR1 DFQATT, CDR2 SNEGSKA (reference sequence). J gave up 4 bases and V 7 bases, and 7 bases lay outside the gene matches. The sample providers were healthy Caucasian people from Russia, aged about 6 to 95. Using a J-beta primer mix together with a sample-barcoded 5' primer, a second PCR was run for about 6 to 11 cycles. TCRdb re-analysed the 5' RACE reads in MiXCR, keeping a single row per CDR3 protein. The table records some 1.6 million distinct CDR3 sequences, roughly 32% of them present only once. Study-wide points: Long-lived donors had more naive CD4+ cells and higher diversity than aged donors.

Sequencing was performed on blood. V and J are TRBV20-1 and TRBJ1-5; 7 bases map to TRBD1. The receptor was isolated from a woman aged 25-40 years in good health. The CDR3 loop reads CSVQGTTNQPQHF. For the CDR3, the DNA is TGCAGTGTACAGGGGACAACGAATCAGCCCCAGCATTTT.